Listed below are T cell receptor beta chains from one sample, sequenced in a study of PD-1 blockade in classical Hodgkin lymphoma. TCRdb keeps only in-frame clones here, not all; method: immunoSEQ multiplex PCR. This table holds 30,000 or so clones, over 75% found once. Here the sequenced sample was CD4+ T cells from blood, taken at baseline. Receptor source: a human donor with classical Hodgkin lymphoma. Both conserved end residues are part of each CDR3. A D gene is named only where the DNA matches it firmly. The listing skips clone size in some rows; elsewhere it reads once, few, many or a size class.

NA	TRBV28	NA	TRBJ2-2	TGTGCCAGCACCCCGACAGGCCCCGAGATAGAGCTGTTTTTT	CASTPTGPEIELFF
NA	TRBV14	NA	TRBJ1-1	TGTGCCAGCAGCCGTCCGGGGTCGTTCGGGACTGAAGCTTTCTTT	CASSRPGSFGTEAFF
TRBD1	TRBV19	NA	TRBJ1-2	TGTGCCAGTAGTACCCGGGACAGGGGAAACTATGGCTACACCTTC	CASSTRDRGNYGYTF
NA	TRBV29-1	NA	TRBJ2-7	TGCAGCGTCCTAATATACGGGAACGAGCAGTACTTC	CSVLIYGNEQYF
TRBD2	TRBV6-5	NA	TRBJ2-1	TGTGCCAGCACCGCGGGACTAGCAACAGATGAGCAGTTCTTC	CASTAGLATDEQFF
NA	TRBV6-1	NA	TRBJ2-1	TGTGCCAGCAGTGACCAGGGGCAGGGATCCTACAATGAGCAGTTCTTC	CASSDQGQGSYNEQFF
NA	TRBV7-9	NA	TRBJ1-4	TGTGCCAGCAGCTTAAGGGGGTCTAATGAAAAACTGTTTTTT	CASSLRGSNEKLFF
NA	TRBV15	NA	TRBJ2-5	TGTGCCACCAGCACAGCTGAGCTAGAGACCCAGTACTTC	CATSTAELETQYF
NA	TRBV4-1	NA	TRBJ2-5	TGCGCCAGCAGCCAAGTAATTTCTCCAGCACAAGAGACCCAGTACTTC	CASSQVISPAQETQYF
NA	TRBV19	NA	TRBJ1-3	TGTGCCAGTAGTAATTGGACAAGCTCTGGAAACACCATATATTTT	CASSNWTSSGNTIYF
NA	TRBV28	NA	TRBJ1-5	TGTGCCAGCCAAAGCGGGGGGTCCAATCAGCCCCAGCATTTT	CASQSGGSNQPQHF
NA	TRBV19	NA	TRBJ2-1	TGTGCCAGTAGTGATCAGGGGTACAATGAGCAGTTCTTC	CASSDQGYNEQFF
NA	TRBV15	NA	TRBJ1-2	TGTGCCACCAGCATGATTAGGGAGGCGGTCTATGGCTACACCTTC	CATSMIREAVYGYTF
TRBD2	TRBV10-1	NA	TRBJ2-1	TGCGCCAGCAGTGAGGCTAGCGGAAGCTCCTACAATGAGCAGTTCTTC	CASSEASGSSYNEQFF
NA	TRBV27	once	TRBJ1-4	TGTGCCAGCAGTTTAGGGGTGCAGGGGACTGAAAAACTGTTTTTT	CASSLGVQGTEKLFF
NA	TRBV5-5	NA	TRBJ1-3	TGTGCCAGCAGCTTTGGGGGGCTTGGTCGGAGATCTGGAAACACCATATATTTT	CASSFGGLGRRSGNTIYF
NA	TRBV30	once	TRBJ2-7	TGTGCCTGGAGTGTACTTGGAGGACTGATAGTCGGGCAGTACTTC	CAWSVLGGLIVGQYF
NA	TRBV15	NA	TRBJ1-2	TGTGCCACCAGCAGAGATGTAGGGGACTATGGCTACACCTTC	CATSRDVGDYGYTF
TRBD2	TRBV9	NA	TRBJ2-2	TGTGCCAGCAGCGTAGTTAGCGGGAGCTTAGAGACCGGGGAGCTGTTTTTT	CASSVVSGSLETGELFF
TRBD1	TRBV6-6	NA	TRBJ1-4	TGTGCCAGCAGTTCCGGACAGGCCAATGAAAAACTGTTTTTT	CASSSGQANEKLFF
NA	TRBV4-1	NA	TRBJ1-2	TGCGCCAGCAGCCAAGGCAAGTGGAATGGCTACACCTTC	CASSQGKWNGYTF
NA	TRBV5-4	NA	TRBJ2-2	TGTGCCAGCAGCTTGATGAACACCGGGGAGCTGTTTTTT	CASSLMNTGELFF
NA	TRBV5-5	few	TRBJ2-7	TGTGCCAGCAGCTTGGAGCAGGGGACGGGCGCCTACGAGCAGTACTTC	CASSLEQGTGAYEQYF
NA	TRBV6-5	NA	TRBJ2-5	TGTGCCAGCAGTTCTGTCGGACATCAGGGAGAGACCCAGTACTTC	CASSSVGHQGETQYF
NA	TRBV5-1	NA	TRBJ2-1	TGCGCCAGCAGCCGAAAGGGAAACAATGAGCAGTTCTTC	CASSRKGNNEQFF
NA	TRBV21-1	NA	TRBJ1-5	TGTGCCAGCTCAAAGAGAGTGTATAGCAATCAGCCCCAGCATTTT	CASSKRVYSNQPQHF
NA	TRBV7-8	NA	TRBJ2-5	TGTGCCAGCAGCTTAGGCGGTGTACAACGGGAGACCCAGTACTTC	CASSLGGVQRETQYF
NA	TRBV5-5	NA	TRBJ2-1	TGTGCCAGCACCCAACCTATCACGGCTCTTTACAATGAGCAGTTCTTC	CASTQPITALYNEQFF
TRBD2	TRBV6-6	NA	TRBJ2-7	TGTGCCAGCAGTTACACTAGCGGCCTTAGGTACTTC	CASSYTSGLRYF
NA	TRBV30	NA	TRBJ1-1	TGTGCCTGGAGCCCGGAACCTCTGAACACTGAAGCTTTCTTT	CAWSPEPLNTEAFF
NA	TRBV6-5	NA	TRBJ2-7	TGTGCCAGCAGTTACTCCCTAGGGTACTTAGGGGACGAGCAGTACTTC	CASSYSLGYLGDEQYF
TRBD1	TRBV2	NA	TRBJ1-2	TGTGCCAGCAGTCGGGACAGCTATGGCTACACCTTC	CASSRDSYGYTF
NA	TRBV4-1	NA	TRBJ2-2	TGCGCCAGCAGGAGGGGGGACCCGGCGAACACCGGGGAGCTGTTTTTT	CASRRGDPANTGELFF
NA	TRBV7-2	NA	TRBJ2-5	TGTGCCAGCAGCCAGAAAGAGACCCAGTACTTC	CASSQKETQYF
NA	TRBV6-1	once	TRBJ2-7	TGTGCCAGCAGTGATATTGGCCAAAGCTCCTACGAGCAGTACTTC	CASSDIGQSSYEQYF
TRBD2	TRBV9	NA	TRBJ2-2	TGTGCCAGCAGCGCGGGACTAGCGGGAGATAAGACCGGGGAGCTGTTTTTT	CASSAGLAGDKTGELFF
NA	TRBV18	NA	TRBJ1-4	TGTGCCAGCTCACCATACAGGGAAGGGACTAATGAAAAACTGTTTTTT	CASSPYREGTNEKLFF
NA	TRBV7-2	NA	TRBJ1-4	TGTGCCAGCAGCCCAGATGGTATAACGCCCAATGAAAAACTGTTTTTT	CASSPDGITPNEKLFF
NA	TRBV10-3	NA	TRBJ1-1	TGTGCCATCAGCCAGGGGTCGTCAGGGAGCACTGAAGCTTTCTTT	CAISQGSSGSTEAFF
NA	TRBV6-6	NA	TRBJ1-3	TGTGCCAGCAGTTCGATAACCGGGACCCGAAACACCATATATTTT	CASSSITGTRNTIYF
NA	TRBV12-5	NA	TRBJ2-1	TGTGCTAGTGGTTTGATCTCCCTTGACTCTGAGCAGTTCTTC	CASGLISLDSEQFF
NA	TRBV30	NA	TRBJ2-7	TGTGCCTTTAAATCGGAGAGGGATAAATACATCTACGAGCAGTACTTC	CAFKSERDKYIYEQYF
TRBD2	TRBV10-2	NA	TRBJ2-1	TGCGCCAGCAGTGTCTACAGCGGGAGGGCCGCGTACAATGAGCAGTTCTTC	CASSVYSGRAAYNEQFF
TRBD1	TRBV27	NA	TRBJ2-3	TGTGCCAGCACCGTGACAGGGGGGTCCAAGGACACAGATACGCAGTATTTT	CASTVTGGSKDTDTQYF
NA	TRBV6-5	NA	TRBJ2-7	TGTGCCAGCAGTTTATTGCCCACCGCGGGGAACTACGAGCAGTACTTC	CASSLLPTAGNYEQYF
NA	TRBV6-1	NA	TRBJ2-1	TGTGCCAGCAGTGCGTTTGGAGCGAGCAATGAGCAGTTCTTC	CASSAFGASNEQFF
NA	TRBV15	NA	TRBJ1-3	TGTGCCACCAGCAGAGATTACTCTGGAAACACCATATATTTT	CATSRDYSGNTIYF
NA	TRBV6-6	NA	TRBJ2-3	TGTGCCAGCAGTTCCTCCGATACGCAGTATTTT	CASSSSDTQYF
NA	TRBV4-1	NA	TRBJ1-1	TGCGCCAGCAGCCCCGGGAGGGGGGCTACCACTGAAGCTTTCTTT	CASSPGRGATTEAFF
NA	TRBV25-1	NA	TRBJ2-3	TGTGCCAGCAGCTTAGATACGCAGTATTTT	CASSLDTQYF